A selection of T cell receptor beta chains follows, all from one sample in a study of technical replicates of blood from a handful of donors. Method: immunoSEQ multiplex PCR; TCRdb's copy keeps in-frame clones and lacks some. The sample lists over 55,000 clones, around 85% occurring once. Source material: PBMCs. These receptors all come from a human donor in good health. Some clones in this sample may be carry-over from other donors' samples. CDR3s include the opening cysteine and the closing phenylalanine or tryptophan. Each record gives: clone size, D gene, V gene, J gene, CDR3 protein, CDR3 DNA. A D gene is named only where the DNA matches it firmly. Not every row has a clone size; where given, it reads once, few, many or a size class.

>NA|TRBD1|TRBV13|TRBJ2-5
CASSTGTGGTGETQYF
TGTGCCAGCAGCACCGGGACAGGGGGCACTGGGGAGACCCAGTACTTC
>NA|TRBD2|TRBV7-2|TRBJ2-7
CASASGSEQYF
TGTGCCAGCGCTAGCGGGAGCGAGCAGTACTTC
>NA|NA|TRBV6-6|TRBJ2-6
CASSNQGSGANVLTF
TGTGCCAGCAGCAACCAGGGCTCTGGGGCCAACGTCCTGACTTTC
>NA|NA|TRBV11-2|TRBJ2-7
CASSLVGAIGYEQYF
TGTGCCAGCAGCTTAGTGGGAGCAATTGGGTACGAGCAGTACTTC
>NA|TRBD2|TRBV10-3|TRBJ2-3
CAISVGLAGDATDTQYF
TGTGCCATCAGTGTCGGACTAGCGGGAGACGCCACAGATACGCAGTATTTT
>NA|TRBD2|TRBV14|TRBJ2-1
CASSQDSGMGEQFF
TGTGCCAGCAGCCAAGATAGCGGGATGGGTGAGCAGTTCTTC
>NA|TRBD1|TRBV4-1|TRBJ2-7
CASSQGEDRTGEQYF
TGCGCCAGCAGCCAAGGAGAGGACAGGACGGGCGAGCAGTACTTC
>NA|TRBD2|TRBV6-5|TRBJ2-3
CASSYQSGGLTDTQYF
TGTGCCAGCAGTTACCAAAGCGGGGGGCTAACAGATACGCAGTATTTT
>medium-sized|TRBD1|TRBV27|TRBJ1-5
CASSCPGQSNQPQHF
TGTGCCAGCAGTTGCCCGGGACAGAGCAATCAGCCCCAGCATTTT
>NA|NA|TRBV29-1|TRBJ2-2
CSVATTNTGELFF
TGCAGCGTTGCCACAACAAACACCGGGGAGCTGTTTTTT
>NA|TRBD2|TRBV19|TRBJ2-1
CASSIDGTSGGEQFF
TGTGCCAGTAGTATAGACGGGACTAGCGGGGGGGAGCAGTTCTTC
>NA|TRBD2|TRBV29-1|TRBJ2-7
CSVVREGPYEQYF
TGCAGCGTTGTGCGGGAGGGCCCTTACGAGCAGTACTTC
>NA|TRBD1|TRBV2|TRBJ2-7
CASGQGAYEQYF
TGTGCCAGCGGGCAGGGGGCCTACGAGCAGTACTTC
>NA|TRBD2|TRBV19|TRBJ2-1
CASSPRTSGYNEQFF
TGTGCCAGTAGCCCGAGGACTAGCGGATACAATGAGCAGTTCTTC
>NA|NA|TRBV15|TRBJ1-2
CATSRVMTGPYGYTF
TGTGCCACCAGCAGAGTGATGACAGGACCCTATGGCTACACCTTC
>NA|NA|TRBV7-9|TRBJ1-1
CASSPPGLAGTEAFF
TGTGCCAGCAGCCCCCCCGGGTTGGCCGGTACTGAAGCTTTCTTT
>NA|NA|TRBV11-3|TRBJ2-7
CASSPGTGGEQYF
TGTGCCAGCAGCCCTGGGACCGGGGGTGAGCAGTACTTC
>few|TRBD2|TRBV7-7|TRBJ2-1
CASSLIAGESEQFF
TGTGCCAGCAGCTTAATCGCGGGGGAGAGCGAGCAGTTCTTC
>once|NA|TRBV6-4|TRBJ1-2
CARLTPGLPRAGYTF
TGTGCCAGATTAACTCCGGGACTCCCAAGGGCTGGCTACACCTTC
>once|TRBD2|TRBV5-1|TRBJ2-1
CASSPSSLAVSSYNEQFF
TGCGCCAGCAGCCCCTCCTCCCTAGCGGTTAGCTCCTACAATGAGCAGTTCTTC
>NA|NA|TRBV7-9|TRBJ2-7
CASSRTPDTEQYF
TGTGCCAGCAGCCGAACCCCGGACACTGAGCAGTACTTC
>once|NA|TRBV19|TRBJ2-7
CASIQGRVSYEQYF
TGTGCCAGTATACAGGGACGCGTCTCCTACGAGCAGTACTTC
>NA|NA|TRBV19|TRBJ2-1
CASSPGVSSARSRFF
TGTGCCAGTAGTCCTGGCGTCTCGAGCGCCCGCTCCCGGTTCTTC
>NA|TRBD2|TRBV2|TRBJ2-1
CASSPWTSGYNEQFF
TGTGCCAGCAGCCCCTGGACTAGCGGCTACAATGAGCAGTTCTTC
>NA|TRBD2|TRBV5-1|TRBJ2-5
CASRRTSGTQGETQYF
TGCGCCAGCAGGCGGACTAGCGGAACCCAGGGAGAGACCCAGTACTTC
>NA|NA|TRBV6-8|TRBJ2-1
CASKPSIEAYNEQFF
TGTGCCAGCAAGCCCTCCATTGAGGCCTACAATGAGCAGTTCTTC
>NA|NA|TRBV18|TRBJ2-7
CASSPLEGAKFEQYF
TGTGCCAGCTCACCCTTGGAGGGGGCGAAATTCGAGCAGTACTTC
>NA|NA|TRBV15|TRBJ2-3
CATSWLLSGWGGQYF
TGTGCCACCAGCTGGCTTTTGTCGGGGTGGGGTGGGCAGTATTTT
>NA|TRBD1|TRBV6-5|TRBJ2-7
CATSPGQGPYEQYF
TGTGCCACCAGCCCGGGACAGGGCCCCTACGAGCAGTACTTC
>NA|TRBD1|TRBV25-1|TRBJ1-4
CASSESAGQGGKEKLFF
TGTGCCAGCAGTGAGTCCGCCGGACAGGGAGGGAAAGAAAAACTGTTTTTT
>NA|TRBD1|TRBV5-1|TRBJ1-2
CASSQGDRDYGYTF
TGCGCCAGCAGCCAGGGGGACAGGGACTATGGCTACACCTTC
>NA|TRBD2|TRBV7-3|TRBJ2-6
CASSSSGGALSGANVLTF
TGTGCCAGCAGCTCTAGCGGGGGGGCCCTATCTGGGGCCAACGTCCTGACTTTC
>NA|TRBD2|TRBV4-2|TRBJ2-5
CASSQEGGWVLNF
TGTGCCAGCAGCCAAGAGGGAGGGTGGGTTTTGAACTTC
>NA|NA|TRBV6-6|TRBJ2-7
CASSYAHMEGRNEQYF
TGTGCCAGCAGTTACGCCCATATGGAGGGAAGAAACGAGCAGTACTTC
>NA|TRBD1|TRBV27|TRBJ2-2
CASSDRGRNSGELFF
TGTGCCAGCAGCGACAGGGGGCGAAATAGCGGGGAGCTGTTTTTT
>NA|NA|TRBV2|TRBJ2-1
CASRQGLRVDEQFF
TGTGCCAGCAGACAGGGTCTACGAGTCGATGAGCAGTTCTTC
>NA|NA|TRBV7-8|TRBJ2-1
CASRKAVSYNEQFF
TGTGCCAGCAGAAAAGCGGTCTCCTACAATGAGCAGTTCTTC
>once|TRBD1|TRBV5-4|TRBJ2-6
CASSFGQGSWANVLTF
TGTGCCAGCAGCTTCGGACAGGGGAGCTGGGCCAACGTCCTGACTTTC
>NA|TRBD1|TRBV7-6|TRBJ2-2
CASSSDPTGSGELFF
TGTGCCAGCAGCTCCGACCCGACAGGGTCCGGGGAGCTGTTTTTT
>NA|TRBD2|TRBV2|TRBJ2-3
CASSGREGRADTQYF
TGTGCCAGCAGTGGGCGGGAGGGCCGGGCAGATACGCAGTATTTT
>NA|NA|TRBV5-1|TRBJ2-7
CASSLSSRSYEQYF
TGCGCCAGCAGCTTGTCTAGCCGATCCTACGAGCAGTACTTC
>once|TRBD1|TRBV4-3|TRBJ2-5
CASSQGTGGGETQYF
TGCGCCAGCAGCCAGGGGACAGGGGGCGGAGAGACCCAGTACTTC